Sequencing of this T cell receptor (beta chain) was carried out in a study of T cell clones after liver transplantation. TCRdb keeps only in-frame clones here, not all; method: immunoSEQ multiplex PCR. The sample has around 75,000 clones, 84% seen once. The CDR3 has 13 residues. The junction had 7 bases not matched to a gene; V was cut back by 5 bases and J by 11 bases. CDR1 is LNHDA and CDR2 is SQIVND in the germline V gene (reference sequence). This chain links TRBV19 with TRBJ1-1, with 11 positions matching TRBD1. Sequences were derived from CD4+ T cells from blood, sampled less than 50 months after liver transplant. This TCR was sampled from a human patient who received a liver transplant. Among the T cells, some may be from the graft donor. The CDR3 region has the DNA TGTGCCAGTAGTTCGGGACAGGGGGTTTTGGCTTTCTTT. Its translation is CASSSGQGVLAFF.